Here is one TCR beta chain with its context. This specimen comes from a study of identifying expanded T cells in peripheral blood. Repertoires were generated with immunoSEQ multiplex PCR, while TCRdb's copy carries only in-frame clones and drops some. The profile shows about 130,000 clones, 86% of them singletons. Healthy donors had no documented immune events, such as infections, while sampled. Specimen: blood. The sequence came from a person aged 18-69 years in good health.

CDR3 DNA: TGTGCCAGCAGCGGACAGGCGGGGTACGAGCAGTACTTC. Its protein product is CASSGQAGYEQYF. V usage is TRBV6-6 and J usage is TRBJ2-7, with D perhaps matching TRBD1 (7 bases). CDR1 is MNHNY, CDR2 SVGAGI, per germline (reference sequence). The CDR3 length is 13 residues. Deletions cut 6 bases from V and 4 bases from J, with 13 bases between.